A selection of T cell receptor beta chains follows, all from one sample in a study of molecular identifiers for immune sequencing clone quantification. From the PCR reads, TCRdb called clonotypes with MiXCR, one entry per CDR3 protein. The data hold about 98,000 distinct CDR3 sequences, with 30% to 35% observed a single time. The specimen sequenced was naive CD8+ T cells from blood, with Jurkat cell RNA spiked in. Receptors originate from a human donor in good health. Some libraries in this study had Jurkat cell RNA spiked in. Both conserved end residues are part of each CDR3. Fields, in order: clone size, J gene, D gene, V gene, CDR3 protein, CDR3 DNA. The D gene is left open where the match is weak. Expanded clones get a size class; other rows say once, few or many, or leave the size out.

>many|TRBJ2-7|.|TRBV5-4
CASSLDGSSYEQYF
TGTGCCAGCAGCTTGGACGGTAGCTCCTACGAGCAGTACTTC
>.|TRBJ1-6|TRBD1|TRBV28
CASRGQGYNSPLHF
TGTGCCAGCAGGGGACAGGGCTATAATTCACCCCTCCACTTT
>few|TRBJ2-7|TRBD2|TRBV19
CAYPGVEREVHEQYF
TGTGCCTATCCTGGGGTAGAGCGGGAGGTCCACGAGCAGTACTTC
>few|TRBJ2-6|.|TRBV12-5
CASGFSVLEGPNFGANVLTF
TGTGCTAGTGGTTTCTCGGTCTTGGAGGGACCTAATTTCGGGGCCAACGTCCTGACTTTC
>.|TRBJ1-5|.|TRBV6-2/TRBV6-3
CASSYSNSGPQHF
TGTGCCAGCAGTTACTCGAACTCGGGGCCCCAGCATTTT
>.|TRBJ2-1|TRBD1|TRBV14
CASSPPRDSPYNEQFF
TGTGCCAGCAGCCCGCCCCGGGACAGCCCTTACAATGAGCAGTTCTTC
>.|TRBJ1-1|.|TRBV27
CASSLGSGLFNTEAFF
TGTGCCAGCAGTTTAGGGTCGGGGCTTTTTAACACTGAAGCTTTCTTT
>.|TRBJ1-1|.|TRBV12-3/TRBV12-4
CASGAGVLMNTEALF
TGCGCCAGCGGAGCGGGGGTTCTCATGAACACTGAAGCTTTATTT
>few|TRBJ2-1|.|TRBV20-1
CSAIEYSVEQFF
TGCAGTGCTATAGAGTACTCGGTCGAGCAGTTCTTC
>few|TRBJ1-6|.|TRBV6-5
CASSYLSYSARSPLHF
TGTGCCAGCAGTTATCTTTCGTACAGTGCGAGGTCACCCCTCCACTTT
>few|TRBJ2-3|.|TRBV28
CASSIGQVQTVTQYF
TGTGCCAGCTCAATAGGCCAAGTACAGACAGTTACGCAGTATTTT
>.|TRBJ1-2|.|TRBV28
CASSPHGDGYTF
TGTGCCAGCAGTCCACACGGGGATGGCTACACCTTC
>many|TRBJ2-3|.|TRBV7-6
CASSLDIRATDTQYF
TGTGCCAGCAGCTTAGATATTCGGGCGACAGATACGCAGTATTTT
>.|TRBJ2-7|TRBD2|TRBV7-8
CASSPYSGDYEQYF
TGTGCCAGCAGCCCATACAGCGGGGACTACGAGCAGTACTTC
>few|TRBJ2-7|.|TRBV6-1
CASSGSPYEQYF
TGTGCCAGCAGTGGGTCTCCTTACGAGCAGTACTTC
>.|TRBJ2-1|.|TRBV20-1
CSARDLLEKIHNEQFF
TGCAGTGCTAGAGATCTACTAGAGAAGATACACAATGAGCAGTTCTTC
>many|TRBJ2-2|.|TRBV29-1
CSVVIGTGELFF
TGCAGCGTTGTTATAGGGACCGGGGAGCTGTTTTTT
>.|TRBJ1-1|TRBD1|TRBV11-3
CASSLGGTGLAAEAFF
TGTGCCAGCAGCTTAGGTGGGACAGGGTTGGCGGCTGAAGCTTTCTTT
>few|TRBJ2-1|.|TRBV4-3
CASSQEDSSYNEQFF
TGCGCCAGCAGCCAGGAGGACAGTTCCTACAATGAGCAGTTCTTC
>.|TRBJ1-5|TRBD1|TRBV27
CASSLGGQGFQHQHF
TGTGCCAGCAGTTTGGGAGGACAGGGGTTTCAGCACCAGCATTTT
>few|TRBJ2-7|TRBD2|TRBV7-8
CASRGASGRVVEQYF
TGTGCCAGCAGGGGGGCTAGCGGGAGGGTGGTTGAGCAGTACTTC
>many|TRBJ1-1|TRBD1|TRBV20-1
CSADRGEDTEAFF
TGCAGTGCAGACAGGGGTGAGGACACTGAAGCTTTCTTT
>many|TRBJ2-5|.|TRBV7-9
CASRGPSKETQYF
TGTGCCAGCAGGGGACCCTCGAAAGAGACCCAGTACTTC
>many|TRBJ2-3|.|TRBV12-3/TRBV12-4
CASSTNGRKPDTQYF
TGTGCCAGCAGTACGAATGGACGGAAGCCAGATACGCAGTATTTT
>few|TRBJ1-1|TRBD1|TRBV12-3/TRBV12-4
CASGFTGENTEAFF
TGTGCCAGCGGTTTTACAGGGGAGAACACTGAAGCTTTCTTT
>many|TRBJ2-4|.|TRBV18
CASSTDKAIQYF
TGTGCCAGCTCAACGGACAAGGCCATTCAGTACTTC
>few|TRBJ2-2|.|TRBV7-3
CASSLKGGRSGELFF
TGTGCCAGCAGCTTAAAAGGGGGTCGATCCGGGGAGCTGTTTTTT
>.|TRBJ1-2|.|TRBV15
CATSGLKDKGYGYTF
TGTGCCACCAGCGGCCTGAAGGATAAGGGATATGGCTACACCTTC